Presented here are 3 T cell receptor beta chains from one specimen sequenced in a study of Ad26.COV2.S vaccination and SARS-CoV-2 variants. The repertoire was sequenced with immunoSEQ multiplex PCR; TCRdb's copy has only in-frame clones and lacks some. The repertoire consists of about 420,000 clones, with approximately 87% occurring once and the leading ten covering about 4%. Indicated treatment: roughly 20 received Ad26.COV2.S at low or high dose, single or two shots; several received placebo; per-sample allocation not given. Sampling took place 63 days after the first vaccine or placebo injection. Sequenced material: peripheral blood, taken in a trial of Ad26.COV2.S vaccine versus placebo. All receptors derive from a person between 18 and 60 years old who received the Ad26.COV2.S COVID-19 vaccine or a placebo.

The rearrangement uses TRBV6-5 and TRBJ2-7; TRBD1 is a possible D gene (5 bases). From germline, CDR1 is MNHEY and CDR2 SVGAGI. The CDR3 has 14 amino acids. V lost 7 bases to trimming and J lost 2 bases, with 15 bases between them. CDR3 DNA sequence: TGTGCCAGCAATCCCAGGGTGGCCGCCTACGAGCAGTACTTC. Encoded protein: CASNPRVAAYEQYF.

The chain is built from TRBV5-6 and TRBJ1-3; D is unclear. The V gene lost 2 bases and the J gene lost 0 bases, with 9 bases spanning the gap. This CDR3 contains 15 residues. Germline V gene sequence: CDR1 SGHDT, CDR2 YYEEEE. CDR3 in amino acids: CASSLSSYSGNTIYF. As DNA, the CDR3 is TGTGCCAGCAGCTTATCCAGTTACTCTGGAAACACCATATATTTT.

The gene calls are TRBV4-1 and TRBJ2-7, with D possibly TRBD2 on 5 matching bases. The CDR3 covers 15 residues. V dropped 1 base and J dropped 1 base, with 11 bases sitting between them. CDR1 is MGHRA, CDR2 YSYEKL, per germline. This CDR3 is CASSQAEGGSYEQYF. The CDR3 DNA follows: TGCGCCAGCAGCCAAGCCGAAGGCGGGTCCTACGAGCAGTACTTC.